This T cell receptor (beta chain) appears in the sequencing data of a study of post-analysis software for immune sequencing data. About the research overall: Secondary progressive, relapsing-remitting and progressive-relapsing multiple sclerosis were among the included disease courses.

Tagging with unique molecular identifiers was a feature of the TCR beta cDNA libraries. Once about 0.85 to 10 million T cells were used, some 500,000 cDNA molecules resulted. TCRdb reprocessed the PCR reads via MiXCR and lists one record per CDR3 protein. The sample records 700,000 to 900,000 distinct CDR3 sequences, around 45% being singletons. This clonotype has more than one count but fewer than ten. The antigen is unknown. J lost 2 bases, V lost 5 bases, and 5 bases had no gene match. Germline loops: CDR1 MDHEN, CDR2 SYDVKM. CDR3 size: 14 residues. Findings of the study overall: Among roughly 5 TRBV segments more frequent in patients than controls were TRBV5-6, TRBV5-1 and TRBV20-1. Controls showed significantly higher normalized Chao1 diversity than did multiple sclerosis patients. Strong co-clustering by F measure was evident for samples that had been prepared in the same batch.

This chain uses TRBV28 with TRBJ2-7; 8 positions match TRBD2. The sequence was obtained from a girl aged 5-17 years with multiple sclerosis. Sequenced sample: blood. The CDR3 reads CASSTGGPAYEQYF. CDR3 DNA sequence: TGTGCCAGCAGTACGGGAGGGCCAGCCTACGAGCAGTACTTC.